The next 16 T cell receptor beta chains were all read from a single sample in a study of shared clonotypes between healthy human individuals. The method was immunoSEQ multiplex PCR; TCRdb's version includes in-frame clones alone and lacks a portion of them. This table has roughly 1,600,000 clones, 98% appearing once. The specimen sequenced was naive CD4+ T cells sorted from blood. Subset meaning: CD45RA+ positively selected. These receptor sequences come from a man younger than 45 in good health.

This clone was found once. The chain recombines TRBV28 with TRBJ2-3; D uncertain. This CDR3 spans 16 amino acids. The V gene's germline CDR1 is MDHEN and CDR2 SYDVKM. V shed 5 bases and J shed 0 bases, with 15 bases lying between them. The CDR3 DNA reads as TGTGCCAGCAGTCCTACGGGCCAATTTAGCACAGATACGCAGTATTTT. This gives the protein CASSPTGQFSTDTQYF.

The rearrangement joins TRBV11-2 to TRBJ1-5; D is ambiguous. This CDR3 spans 13 amino acids. The ends were cut back, 5 bases at V and 4 bases at J, with 9 bases in the middle. The germline CDR1 and CDR2 sequences are SGHAT and FQNNGV. In DNA, the CDR3 is TGTGCCAGCAGCCCTGAGGGAAATCAGCCCCAGCATTTT. It yields the protein CASSPEGNQPQHF.

The chain uses TRBV9 and TRBJ2-7; 9 bases agree with TRBD2. The CDR3 is 15 amino acids. CDR1 is SGDLS and CDR2 is YYNGEE in the germline V gene. The ends lost 3 bases at V and 0 bases at J; junction bases unmatched: 4. The CDR3 nucleotides are TGTGCCAGCAGCGCCCTAGCGGGAAGCTCCTACGAGCAGTACTTC. It yields the protein CASSALAGSSYEQYF.

The genes are TRBV28 and TRBJ1-5; TRBD1 matches at 8 bases. V shed 6 bases, J shed 7 bases, and the junction held 5 bases outside the gene matches. The CDR3 contains 13 residues. CDR1 and CDR2 from the germline V gene are MDHEN and SYDVKM. The CDR3 is CASRTPGGQPQHF. The CDR3 region has the DNA TGTGCCAGCAGGACGCCAGGGGGCCAGCCCCAGCATTTT. The variable domain in full, completed from reference TRBV28 and TRBJ1-5, reads DVKVTQSSRYLVKRTGEKVFLECVQDMDHENMFWYRQDPGLGLRLIYFSYDVKMKEKGDIPEGYSVSREKKERFSLILESASTNQTSMYLCASRTPGGQPQHFGDGTRLSIL.

This sequence joins TRBV12-5 and TRBJ2-1; possibly TRBD1 for D (6 bases). The CDR3 spans 15 residues. Germline V lookup: CDR1 LGHNT, CDR2 FRNRAP. The germline V and J ends were trimmed by 3 bases and 9 bases, with 18 bases remaining between them. CDR3 amino acids: CASGFAAPGAGEQFF. CDR3 in DNA: TGTGCTAGTGGTTTCGCCGCCCCAGGGGCGGGTGAGCAGTTCTTC.

V is TRBV27 and J is TRBJ1-5; D might be TRBD1 (6 bases). Germline assignment: CDR1 MNHEY and CDR2 SMNVEV (reference sequence). The CDR3 runs 15 residues. V gave up 7 bases and J gave up 7 bases, with 20 bases separating them. CDR3 protein: CASTPTGKGGQPQHF. CDR3 nucleotides: TGTGCCAGCACCCCCACAGGGAAGGGCGGCCAGCCCCAGCATTTT.

The V call is TRBV2, the J call TRBJ1-4; 7 bases line up with TRBD1. The V gene's germline CDR1 is SNHLY and CDR2 FYNNEI. The CDR3 is made up of 15 amino acids. The junction had 7 bases not matched to a gene; V was cut back by 4 bases and J by 5 bases. The CDR3 bases are TGTGCCAGCAGTGGTAGGACAGGCGGGAATGAAAAACTGTTTTTT. Translating gives CASSGRTGGNEKLFF.

The gene calls are TRBV14 and TRBJ2-5, with 7 bases fitting TRBD2. Germline V gene lookup returns CDR1 SGHDN and CDR2 FVKESK. This CDR3 has 17 amino acids. Trimming at V came to 2 bases and at J to 1 base, leaving 10 bases not matched to a gene. In DNA, the CDR3 is TGTGCCAGCAGCCAATTACGGTTTAGCGGGTTCCAAGAGACCCAGTACTTC. Residues: CASSQLRFSGFQETQYF.

A remark on this clone: Other DNA sequences from this sample encode an identical CDR3 as well. The chain employs TRBV5-4 and TRBJ1-1; D remains unclear. The V and J ends lost 2 bases and 0 bases respectively, with 5 bases between them. CDR1 is SGHNT and CDR2 is YYREEE in the germline V gene (reference sequence). This CDR3 is built from 13 residues. The CDR3 DNA follows: TGTGCCAGCAGCTTCGACATGAACACTGAAGCTTTCTTT. Protein product: CASSFDMNTEAFF. Looking up the rest from reference TRBV5-4 and TRBJ1-1 gives the full variable domain: ETGVTQSPTHLIKTRGQQVTLRCSSQSGHNTVSWYQQALGQGPQFIFQYYREEENGRGNFPPRFSGLQFPNYSSELNVNALELDDSALYLCASSFDMNTEAFFGQGTRLTVV.

The rearrangement joins TRBV28 to TRBJ1-2, with TRBD1 identical over 7 bases. The CDR3 extends over 16 amino acids. V gave up 5 bases and J gave up 8 bases; unmatched junction bases: 17. Germline values: CDR1 MDHEN, CDR2 SYDVKM. The CDR3, as DNA: TGTGCCAGCAGTCTTCCAGGAGGCCAGGGGGGTTTAGGCTACACCTTC. Its protein is CASSLPGGQGGLGYTF.

This chain links TRBV18 with TRBJ2-7, with 12 bases identical to TRBD2. Germline values: CDR1 KGHSH, CDR2 LQKENI. Trimming removed 4 bases from V and 3 bases from J; junction bases left unmatched: 7. CDR3 length equals 16 residues. CDR3: CASSLQPTSGSYEQYF. CDR3 DNA sequence: TGTGCCAGCTCACTTCAACCGACTAGCGGGAGCTACGAGCAGTACTTC.

The CDR3 sequence is CASSQDFGEQYF. The CDR3 nucleotides read TGTGCCAGCAGCCAAGATTTCGGGGAGCAGTACTTC. This rearrangement joins TRBV14 to TRBJ2-7; D call uncertain. Germline CDR1 reads SGHDN; CDR2 reads FVKESK. V was clipped by 0 bases and J by 7 bases, with 7 bases between them. There are 12 residues in the CDR3.

The chain carries TRBV7-3 and TRBJ2-3; 8 nucleotides agree with TRBD1. CDR1 is SGHTA and CDR2 is FQGTGA in the germline V gene. After removal of 5 bases from V and 5 bases from J, the junction contained 6 bases not matched to a gene. The CDR3 has 14 residues. DNA of the CDR3: TGTGCCAGCAGCGACACAGGGGGTCGAGATACGCAGTATTTT. Translation gives CASSDTGGRDTQYF.

The chain combines TRBV18 with TRBJ1-3; perhaps TRBD1 as D (5 bases). V lost 3 bases and J lost 0, with 9 bases in between. The CDR3 is 15 amino acids. CDR1 and CDR2 from the germline V gene are KGHSH and LQKENI. The CDR3 protein is CASSPAGLSGNTIYF. The CDR3 DNA reads as TGTGCCAGCTCACCGGCGGGACTCTCTGGAAACACCATATATTTT.

This rearrangement joins TRBV7-8 to TRBJ1-2; weak D call: TRBD1 (5 bases). The CDR3 loop spans 17 amino acids. Germline V lookup: CDR1 SGHVS, CDR2 FQNEAQ. V gave up 1 base and J gave up 6 bases, with 21 bases separating them. The CDR3 coding sequence is TGTGCCAGCAGCTTAGGGGGGAATCTCCCCCTTGTCGATGGCTACACCTTC. Protein: CASSLGGNLPLVDGYTF.

The chain couples TRBV28 to TRBJ2-5; D may correspond to TRBD1 or TRBD2 (6 bases each). V lost 5 bases, J lost 7 bases, and 17 bases lay in between. The germline V gene has CDR1 MDHEN and CDR2 SYDVKM. The CDR3 is 14 amino acids. This CDR3 reads CASSRPSGGGTQYF. The CDR3 DNA reads as TGTGCCAGCAGTAGACCCTCCGGGGGCGGGACCCAGTACTTC.